The 22 T cell receptor beta chains reported below all come from one sample, sequenced in a study of cytomegalovirus exposure and HLA in healthy donors. With 60 Vbeta and 13 Jbeta primers, the PCR was carried out. This table comes from immunoSEQ multiplex PCR, and its TCRdb copy is limited to in-frame clones, with some not included. The sample includes nearly 200,000 clones, over 75% of them seen just once. The sample taken for sequencing was PBMCs. These receptors were taken from a boy aged 2 to 10 in good health and CMV-seronegative.

This chain joins TRBV5-6 and TRBJ2-2, with 7 bases that match TRBD1. This CDR3 comprises 16 residues. Trimming at V came to 0 bases and at J to 3 bases, leaving 5 bases not matched to a gene. Germline V gives CDR1 SGHDT, CDR2 YYEEEE. CDR3 residues: CASSLGVQGYTGELFF. The DNA for the CDR3 is TGTGCCAGCAGCTTGGGGGTACAGGGGTACACCGGGGAGCTGTTTTTT.

Note on this clone: The same CDR3 also results from other DNA sequences found in this sample. The J gene is TRBJ1-2, the V gene TRBV6-5; 9 nucleotides align to TRBD1. CDR3 length equals 16 residues. The V gene end was trimmed by 0 bases and the J gene end by 8 bases; junction bases not matched to a gene: 10. Germline CDR1 reads MNHEY; CDR2 reads SVGAGI. The CDR3: CASSYSNTNRGQGYTF. The CDR3 DNA sequence: TGTGCCAGCAGTTACTCGAACACTAACAGGGGGCAGGGCTACACCTTC.

V and J are TRBV5-4 and TRBJ1-2, with TRBD1 identical over 7 bases. The CDR3 is 18 amino acids. Germline assignment: CDR1 SGHNT and CDR2 YYREEE (reference sequence). V was pared by 3 bases and J by 4 bases, with 18 bases of the junction left unmatched. CDR3 residues: CASSSMGGRGFLGYGYTF. In DNA, the CDR3 is TGTGCCAGCAGCTCGATGGGGGGCAGGGGGTTTTTGGGCTATGGCTACACCTTC.

The rearrangement links TRBV7-2 to TRBJ2-5; TRBD2 is a possible D gene (6 bases). V was shortened by 3 bases and J by 2 bases, with 16 bases between the two germline ends. The germline gives CDR1 SGHTA, CDR2 FQGNSA. This CDR3 contains 16 residues. Here the CDR3 reads CASSFTGWGVQETQYF. CDR3 nucleotide sequence: TGTGCCAGCAGCTTTACCGGATGGGGGGTTCAAGAGACCCAGTACTTC.

V gene TRBV5-6 combines with J gene TRBJ2-7; no definite D call. Germline-derived CDR1 and CDR2 are SGHDT and YYEEEE. The length of the CDR3 is 13 residues. V lost 0 bases and J lost 5, with 9 bases in between. The CDR3 bases are TGTGCCAGCAGCTTGGTAGTCAACGACGAGCAGTACTTC. Translated, it gives CASSLVVNDEQYF.

V and J are TRBV9 and TRBJ2-7; TRBD2 aligns across 7 bases. In germline, CDR1 is SGDLS, CDR2 YYNGEE. The trim removed 0 bases at V and 1 base at J, leaving 7 bases unmatched. The CDR3 consists of 16 residues. The CDR3 is CASSVGGGSVSYEQYF. In nucleotides, the CDR3 is TGTGCCAGCAGCGTAGGGGGGGGGTCGGTATCCTACGAGCAGTACTTC. The full variable domain, rest sourced from reference TRBV9 and TRBJ2-7, is DSGVTQTPKHLITATGQRVTLRCSPRSGDLSVYWYQQSLDQGLQFLIQYYNGEERAKGNILERFSAQQFPDLHSELNLSSLELGDSALYFCASSVGGGSVSYEQYFGPGTRLTVT.

The chain couples TRBV7-9 to TRBJ1-1; unclear D gene. The CDR3 is 13 residues long. V lost 7 bases and J lost 0, with 9 bases in between. CDR1 SEHNR and CDR2 FQNEAQ come from the germline V gene (reference sequence). The DNA for the CDR3 is TGTGCCAGCACCCGAACAGTGAACACTGAAGCTTTCTTT. This translates into CASTRTVNTEAFF.

The chain carries TRBV9 and TRBJ2-2; D possibly corresponds to TRBD1 (6 bases). Trimming left V 4 bases short and J 2 bases short, with 12 bases between. The CDR3 extends over 15 amino acids. Per the germline V gene, CDR1 is SGDLS and CDR2 is YYNGEE. The CDR3 is CASSLRDTNTGELFF. For the CDR3, the DNA is TGTGCCAGCAGCCTCCGGGACACAAACACCGGGGAGCTGTTTTTT.

This rearrangement joins TRBV27 to TRBJ2-2, with 8 nucleotides matching TRBD2. This CDR3 is 16 amino acids long. CDR1 MNHEY and CDR2 SMNVEV come from the germline V gene (reference sequence). J was trimmed by 4 bases and V by 6 bases; bases with no gene match: 10. CDR3 residues: CASSPRAGALTGELFF. CDR3 nucleotide sequence: TGTGCCAGCAGCCCGCGAGCGGGGGCCCTCACCGGGGAGCTGTTTTTT.

The gene calls are TRBV18 and TRBJ1-2; 7 bases are a match to TRBD1. V was pared by 2 bases and J by 6 bases, with 6 bases of the junction left unmatched. There are 14 residues in the CDR3. Germline values: CDR1 KGHSH, CDR2 LQKENI. CDR3 in amino acids: CASSPTGVLDGYTF. CDR3 DNA sequence: TGTGCCAGCTCACCAACAGGGGTCCTGGATGGCTACACCTTC.

This chain connects TRBV4-2 to TRBJ2-5, with 12 bases aligning to TRBD2. The assigned J gene may be wrong: the sequence end matches TRBJ2-7 better. CDR1 and CDR2 (germline): LGHNA, YNFKEQ. The CDR3 has 19 residues. CDR3 in DNA: TGTGCCAGCAGCCAAGCCCCACCCCAACTAGCGGGGGGTTCCTACGAGCAGTACTTC. Translation gives CASSQAPPQLAGGSYEQYF.

The CDR3 DNA is TGCGCCAGCAGCCCAAACCAAATGAGCTCCTACAATGAGCAGTTCTTC. It is translated as CASSPNQMSSYNEQFF. The chain is built from TRBV5-1 and TRBJ2-1; D unclear. Trimming shortened V by 4 bases and J by 0 bases, and 14 bases separated the two germline ends. Germline V lookup: CDR1 SGHRS, CDR2 YFSETQ. The CDR3 has 16 amino acids.

The chain links TRBV6-5 to TRBJ2-3; maybe TRBD1 (5 bases). There are 13 residues in the CDR3. Between the trimmed V and J ends, which lost 2 bases and 6 bases, there was a span of 9 bases. From germline, CDR1 is MNHEY and CDR2 SVGAGI. The CDR3 loop reads CASSYPGLDTQYF. CDR3 coding DNA: TGTGCCAGCAGTTACCCAGGGTTGGATACGCAGTATTTT.

This clone was counted a few times. Compared with germline, one end of the junction differs, possibly owing to a read error. The chain combines TRBV6-5 with TRBJ1-4; no clear D. Looked up from germline, CDR1 is MNHEY and CDR2 is SVGAGI. There are 12 residues in the CDR3. CDR3 in amino acids: CASSLNGRSLTF. The CDR3 coding sequence is TGTGCCAGCAGTTTAAACGGCAGGTCCCTTACTTTT.

This chain joins TRBV11-2 and TRBJ2-2; D call uncertain. Germline V lookup: CDR1 SGHAT, CDR2 FQNNGV. V lost 0 bases, J lost 9 bases, and 11 bases lay in between. This CDR3 is 14 amino acids long. CDR3 nucleotides: TGTGCCAGCAGCTTAGATCATCGGGTCCGGGAGCTGTTTTTT. It translates to CASSLDHRVRELFF.

V usage is TRBV27 and J usage is TRBJ2-2, with 7 positions matching TRBD2. CDR3 size: 16 residues. Germline loops: CDR1 MNHEY, CDR2 SMNVEV (reference sequence). V shed 7 bases and J 2 bases; nucleotides not matched to a gene: 10. In DNA form, the CDR3 reads TGTGCCAGCAAGATCCGGGGCGGGGGAAACACCGGGGAGCTGTTTTTT. Translation: CASKIRGGGNTGELFF.

The chain joins TRBV7-9 to TRBJ2-5; 7 bases align to TRBD1. The germline V gene encodes CDR1 SEHNR and CDR2 FQNEAQ (reference sequence). Trimming at V came to 5 bases and at J to 1 base, leaving 7 bases not matched to a gene. The CDR3 is 15 amino acids. CDR3 sequence: CASSPEGQIQETQYF. The DNA of the CDR3 is TGTGCCAGCAGCCCCGAGGGACAGATCCAAGAGACCCAGTACTTC.

This clone showed up just a few times. The CDR3 is CACSLTPEAFF. Written as DNA, the CDR3 is TGTGCCTGCTCCTTGACACCCGAAGCTTTCTTT. This chain joins TRBV30 and TRBJ1-1; D remains ambiguous. This CDR3 region has 11 residues. V was cut by 6 bases and J by 8 bases, with 13 bases left in between. Germline V CDR1 and CDR2: GTSNPN, SVGIG (reference sequence).

The rearrangement joins TRBV11-1 to TRBJ1-1, with D unclear. The CDR3 is 13 amino acids. CDR1 and CDR2 from the germline V gene are SGHAT and FQDESV (reference sequence). Trimming pared 3 bases from V and 5 bases from J, leaving 10 bases between. The chain's CDR3 is CASSLWYATEAFF. The CDR3 DNA is TGTGCCAGCAGCTTGTGGTACGCGACTGAAGCTTTCTTT.

The chain couples TRBV4-3 to TRBJ2-3; D is perhaps TRBD2 (5 bases). Trimming took off 3 bases at V and 5 bases at J, with 18 bases between the two ends. Germline CDR1 and CDR2: LGHNA and YSLEER. This CDR3 comprises 16 residues. The CDR3 protein is CASSQDANGLVDTQYF. CDR3 DNA sequence: TGCGCCAGCAGCCAGGATGCGAACGGACTGGTAGATACGCAGTATTTT.

This clone was seen only once. The chain employs TRBV19 and TRBJ1-1; D is possibly TRBD1 (5 bases). Trimming took 4 bases from V and 13 from J, leaving 13 bases between them. This CDR3 has 11 amino acids. Germline CDR1 LNHDA, CDR2 SQIVND (reference sequence). CDR3: CASSRGLRVFF. In DNA form, the CDR3 reads TGTGCCAGTAGTAGGGGCCTTCGGGTTTTCTTT.

CDR3 DNA: TGTGCCACGGACAGGGGATCCTACGAGCAGTACTTC. Its protein product is CATDRGSYEQYF. The chain carries TRBV6-6 and TRBJ2-7, with 9 positions matching TRBD1. Germline V lookup: CDR1 MNHNY, CDR2 SVGAGI (reference sequence). V lost 10 bases to trimming and J lost 1 base; unmatched junction nucleotides: 2. The CDR3 loop spans 12 amino acids.